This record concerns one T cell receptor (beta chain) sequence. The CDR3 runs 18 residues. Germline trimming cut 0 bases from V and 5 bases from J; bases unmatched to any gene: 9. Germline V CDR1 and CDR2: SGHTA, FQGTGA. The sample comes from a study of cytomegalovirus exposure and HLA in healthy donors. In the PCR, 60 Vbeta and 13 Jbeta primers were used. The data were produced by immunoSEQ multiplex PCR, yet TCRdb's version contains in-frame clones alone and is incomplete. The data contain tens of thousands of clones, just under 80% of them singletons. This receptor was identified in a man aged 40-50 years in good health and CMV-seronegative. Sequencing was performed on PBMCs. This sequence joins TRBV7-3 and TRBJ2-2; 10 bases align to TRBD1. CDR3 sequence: CASSLTRPGQGGTGELFF. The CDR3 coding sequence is TGTGCCAGCAGCTTAACCAGGCCCGGACAGGGGGGGACCGGGGAGCTGTTTTTT.